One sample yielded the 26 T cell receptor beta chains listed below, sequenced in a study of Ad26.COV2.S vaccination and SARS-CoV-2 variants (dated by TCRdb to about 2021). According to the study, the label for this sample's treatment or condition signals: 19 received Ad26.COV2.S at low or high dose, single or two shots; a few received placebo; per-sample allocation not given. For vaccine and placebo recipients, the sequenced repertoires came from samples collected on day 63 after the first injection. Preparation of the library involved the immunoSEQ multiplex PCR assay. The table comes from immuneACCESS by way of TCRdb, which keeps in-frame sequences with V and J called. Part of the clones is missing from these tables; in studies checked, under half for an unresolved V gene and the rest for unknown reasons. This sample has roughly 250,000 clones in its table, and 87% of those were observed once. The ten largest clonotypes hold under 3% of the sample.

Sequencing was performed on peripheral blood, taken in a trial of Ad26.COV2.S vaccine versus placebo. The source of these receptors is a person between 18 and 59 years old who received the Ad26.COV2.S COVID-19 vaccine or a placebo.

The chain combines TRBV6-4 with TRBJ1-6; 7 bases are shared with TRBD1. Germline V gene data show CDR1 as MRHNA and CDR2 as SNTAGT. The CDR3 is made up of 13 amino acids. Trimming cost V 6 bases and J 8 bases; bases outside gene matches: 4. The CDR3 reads CASSRGADSPLHF. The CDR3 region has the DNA TGTGCCAGCAGCAGGGGGGCGGATTCACCCCTCCACTTT.

CDR3 in amino acids: CASSLGVWGKTYEQYF. The CDR3 DNA is TGTGCCAGCAGCTTGGGGGTATGGGGGAAAACCTACGAGCAGTACTTC. The chain couples TRBV5-6 to TRBJ2-7; D could derive from TRBD1 or TRBD2 (5 bases each). Trimming removed 0 bases at V and 2 bases at J, with 15 bases between. Germline-derived CDR1 and CDR2 are SGHDT and YYEEEE. The CDR3 has 16 amino acids.

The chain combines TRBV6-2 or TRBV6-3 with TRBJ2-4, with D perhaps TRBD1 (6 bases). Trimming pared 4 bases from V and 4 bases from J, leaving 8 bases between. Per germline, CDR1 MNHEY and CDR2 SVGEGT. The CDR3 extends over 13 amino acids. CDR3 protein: CASSSQGKNIQYF. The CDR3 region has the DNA TGTGCCAGCAGTTCTCAGGGGAAAAACATTCAGTACTTC.

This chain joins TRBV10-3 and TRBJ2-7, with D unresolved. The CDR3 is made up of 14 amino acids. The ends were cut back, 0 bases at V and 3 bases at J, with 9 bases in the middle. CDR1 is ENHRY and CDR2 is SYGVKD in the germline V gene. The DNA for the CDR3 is TGTGCCATCAGTGAGTCGAAAGCAGGCTACGAGCAGTACTTC. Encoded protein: CAISESKAGYEQYF.

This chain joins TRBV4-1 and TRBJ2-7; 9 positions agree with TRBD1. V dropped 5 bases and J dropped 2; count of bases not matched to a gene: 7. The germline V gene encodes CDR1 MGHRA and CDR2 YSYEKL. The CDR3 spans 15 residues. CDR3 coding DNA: TGCGCCAGCAGCGCAGGACAGGGGCCGACCTACGAGCAGTACGTC. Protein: CASSAGQGPTYEQYV.

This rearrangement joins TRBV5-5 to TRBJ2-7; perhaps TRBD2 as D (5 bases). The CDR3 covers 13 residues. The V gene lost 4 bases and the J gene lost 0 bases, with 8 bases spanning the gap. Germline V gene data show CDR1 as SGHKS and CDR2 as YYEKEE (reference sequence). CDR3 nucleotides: TGTGCCAGCAGCGGCGGGCCCTCCTACGAGCAGTACGTC. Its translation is CASSGGPSYEQYV.

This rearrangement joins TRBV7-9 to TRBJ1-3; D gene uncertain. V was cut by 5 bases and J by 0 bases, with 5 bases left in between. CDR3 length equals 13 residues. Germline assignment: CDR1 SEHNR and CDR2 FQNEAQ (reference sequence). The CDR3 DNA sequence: TGTGCCAGCAGCGTGAGCTCTGGAAACACCATATATTTT. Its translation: CASSVSSGNTIYF.

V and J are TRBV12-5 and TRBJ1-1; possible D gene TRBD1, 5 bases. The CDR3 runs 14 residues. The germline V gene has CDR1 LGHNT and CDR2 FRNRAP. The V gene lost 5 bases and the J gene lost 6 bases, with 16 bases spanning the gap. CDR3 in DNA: TGTGCTAGTGGTATAAGTAGGGGTATCGCTGAAGCTTTCTTT. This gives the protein CASGISRGIAEAFF.

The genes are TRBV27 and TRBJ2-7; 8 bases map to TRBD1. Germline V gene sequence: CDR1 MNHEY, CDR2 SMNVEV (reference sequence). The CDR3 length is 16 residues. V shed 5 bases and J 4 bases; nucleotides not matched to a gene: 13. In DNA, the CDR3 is TGTGCCAGCAGTCCTCCCGACAGGGGAAAGATGTACGAGCAGTACGTC. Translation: CASSPPDRGKMYEQYV.

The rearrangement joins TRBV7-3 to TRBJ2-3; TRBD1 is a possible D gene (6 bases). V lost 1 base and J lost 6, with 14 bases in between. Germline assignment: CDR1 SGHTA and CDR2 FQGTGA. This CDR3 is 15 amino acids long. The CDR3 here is CASSLRQGSRDTQYF. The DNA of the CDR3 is TGTGCCAGCAGCTTAAGGCAGGGGAGCAGGGATACGCAGTATTTT.

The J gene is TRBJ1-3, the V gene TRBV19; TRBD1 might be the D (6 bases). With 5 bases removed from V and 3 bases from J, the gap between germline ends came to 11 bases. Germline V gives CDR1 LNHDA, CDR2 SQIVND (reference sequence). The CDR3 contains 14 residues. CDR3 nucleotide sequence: TGTGCCAGTAGTCCTCAGGGGTTTGGAAACACCATATATTTT. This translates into CASSPQGFGNTIYF.

The CDR3, as DNA: TGTGCCAGCAGCAGTAGCGGAAGCTCCTACGAGCAGTACGTC. Translation: CASSSSGSSYEQYV. The chain has TRBV28 and TRBJ2-7; possible D gene TRBD2, 6 bases. CDR3 length: 14 residues. The germline gives CDR1 MDHEN, CDR2 SYDVKM. V was cut by 6 bases and J by 0 bases, with 12 bases left in between.

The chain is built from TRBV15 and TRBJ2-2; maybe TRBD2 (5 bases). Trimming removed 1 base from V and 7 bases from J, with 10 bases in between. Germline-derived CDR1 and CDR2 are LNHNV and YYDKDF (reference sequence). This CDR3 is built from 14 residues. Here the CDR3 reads CATSRVSGNGELFF. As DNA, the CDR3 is TGTGCCACCAGCAGAGTATCCGGGAACGGGGAGCTGTTTTTT.

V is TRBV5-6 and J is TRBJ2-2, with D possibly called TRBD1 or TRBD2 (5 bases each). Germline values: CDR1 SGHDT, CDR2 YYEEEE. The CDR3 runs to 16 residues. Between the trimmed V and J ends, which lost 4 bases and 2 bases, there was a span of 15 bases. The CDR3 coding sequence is TGTGCCAGCAGCCCCCCCGGGACCCAAAACACCGGGGAGCTGTTTTTT. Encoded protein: CASSPPGTQNTGELFF. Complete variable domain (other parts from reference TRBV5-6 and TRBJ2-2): DAGVTQSPTHLIKTRGQQVTLRCSPKSGHDTVSWYQQALGQGPQFIFQYYEEEERQRGNFPDRFSGHQFPNYSSELNVNALLLGDSALYLCASSPPGTQNTGELFFGEGSRLTVL.

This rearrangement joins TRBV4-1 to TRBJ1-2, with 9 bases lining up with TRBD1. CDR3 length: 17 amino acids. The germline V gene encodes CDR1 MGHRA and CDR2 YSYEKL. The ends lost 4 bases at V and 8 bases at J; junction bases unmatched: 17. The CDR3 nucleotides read TGCGCCAGCAGCCTTAAAACCCGACAGGGGGGGGTGGAGGGCTACACCTTC. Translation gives CASSLKTRQGGVEGYTF.

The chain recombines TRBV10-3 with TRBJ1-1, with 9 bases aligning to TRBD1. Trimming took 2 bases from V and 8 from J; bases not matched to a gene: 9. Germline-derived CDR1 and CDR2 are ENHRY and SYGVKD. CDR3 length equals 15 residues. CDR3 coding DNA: TGTGCCATCAGTGAGCGGCCGGGACAGGGATCCGAAGCTTTCTTT. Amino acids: CAISERPGQGSEAFF.

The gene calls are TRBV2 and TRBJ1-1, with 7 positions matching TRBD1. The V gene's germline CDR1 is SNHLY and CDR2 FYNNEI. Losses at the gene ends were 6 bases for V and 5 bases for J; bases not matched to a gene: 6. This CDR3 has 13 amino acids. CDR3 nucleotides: TGTGCCAGCAGAGTAGACAGGGATACTGAAGCTTTCTTT. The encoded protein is CASRVDRDTEAFF.

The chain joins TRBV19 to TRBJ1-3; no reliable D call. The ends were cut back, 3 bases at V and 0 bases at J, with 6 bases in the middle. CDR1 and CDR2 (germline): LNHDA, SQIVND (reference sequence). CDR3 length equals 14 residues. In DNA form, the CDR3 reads TGTGCCAGTAGTATCCTCCTCTCTGGAAACACCATATATTTT. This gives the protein CASSILLSGNTIYF.

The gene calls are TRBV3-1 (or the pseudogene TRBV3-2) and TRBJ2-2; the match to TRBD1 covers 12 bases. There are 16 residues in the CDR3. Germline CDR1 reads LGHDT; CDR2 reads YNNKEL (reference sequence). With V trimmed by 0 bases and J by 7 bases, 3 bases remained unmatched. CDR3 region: CASSQEGTGGIGELFF. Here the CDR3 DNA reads TGTGCCAGCAGCCAAGAAGGGACAGGGGGCATCGGGGAGCTGTTTTTT.

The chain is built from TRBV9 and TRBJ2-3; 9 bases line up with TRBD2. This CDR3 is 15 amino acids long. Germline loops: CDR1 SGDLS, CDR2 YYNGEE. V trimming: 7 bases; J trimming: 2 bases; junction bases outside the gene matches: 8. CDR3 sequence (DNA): TGTGCCAGCGCCGCTAGCGGGGCTTACACAGATACGCAGTATTTT. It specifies CASAASGAYTDTQYF. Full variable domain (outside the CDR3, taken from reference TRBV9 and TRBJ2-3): DSGVTQTPKHLITATGQRVTLRCSPRSGDLSVYWYQQSLDQGLQFLIQYYNGEERAKGNILERFSAQQFPDLHSELNLSSLELGDSALYFCASAASGAYTDTQYFGPGTRLTVL.

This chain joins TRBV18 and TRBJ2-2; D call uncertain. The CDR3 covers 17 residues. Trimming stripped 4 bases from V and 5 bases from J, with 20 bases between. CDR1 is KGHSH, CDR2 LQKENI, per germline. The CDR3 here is CASSRALADRYTGELFF. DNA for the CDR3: TGTGCCAGCTCACGCGCCCTGGCTGACCGATATACCGGGGAGCTGTTTTTT.

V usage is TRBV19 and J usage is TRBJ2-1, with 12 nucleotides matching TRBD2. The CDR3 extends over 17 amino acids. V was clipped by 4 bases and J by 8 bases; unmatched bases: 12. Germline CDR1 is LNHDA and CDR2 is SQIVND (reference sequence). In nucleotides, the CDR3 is TGTGCCAGTAGTAAACCCCTCATACTAGCGGGAGGCCATGAGCAGTTCTTC. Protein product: CASSKPLILAGGHEQFF. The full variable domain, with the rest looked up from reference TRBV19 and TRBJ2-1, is DGGITQSPKYLFRKEGQNVTLSCEQNLNHDAMYWYRQDPGQGLRLIYYSQIVNDFQKGDIAEGYSVSREKKESFPLTVTSAQKNPTAFYLCASSKPLILAGGHEQFFGPGTRLTVL.

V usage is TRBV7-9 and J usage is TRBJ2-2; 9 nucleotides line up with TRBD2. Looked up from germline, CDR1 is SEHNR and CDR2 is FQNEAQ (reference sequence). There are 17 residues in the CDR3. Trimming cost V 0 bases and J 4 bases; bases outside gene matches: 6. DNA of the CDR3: TGTGCCAGCAGCTTAGCGGGTAGCGGGAGTCGCACCGGGGAGCTGTTTTTT. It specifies CASSLAGSGSRTGELFF.

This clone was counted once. CDR3 residues: CASSQNPPGWGNTIYF. The CDR3 DNA reads as TGTGCCAGCAGCCAAAACCCGCCCGGTTGGGGAAACACCATATATTTT. This sequence joins TRBV4-2 and TRBJ1-3; unclear D gene. The CDR3 has 16 residues. Germline values: CDR1 LGHNA, CDR2 YNFKEQ. Trimming removed 2 bases from V and 4 bases from J, with 15 bases in between.

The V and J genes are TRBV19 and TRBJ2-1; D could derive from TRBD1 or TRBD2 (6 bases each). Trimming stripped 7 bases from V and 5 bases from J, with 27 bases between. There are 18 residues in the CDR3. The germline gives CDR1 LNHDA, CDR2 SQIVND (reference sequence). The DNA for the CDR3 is TGTGCCAGTAAAGCCCGCCGGGGGCGCCTAGCGAGCGACAATGAGCAGTTCTTC. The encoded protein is CASKARRGRLASDNEQFF.

The CDR3 DNA is TGTGCCAGTAGTATAGATTGGGGTGGCGAGCAGTACTTC. Amino acids: CASSIDWGGEQYF. V usage is TRBV19 and J usage is TRBJ2-7, with unresolved D. CDR3 size: 13 residues. V was trimmed by 0 bases and J by 6 bases, leaving 9 bases between them. CDR1 is LNHDA, CDR2 SQIVND, per germline (reference sequence).